The text below deals with one T cell receptor (beta chain). The source of the sample is a study of blood T cell repertoires in COVID-19. CDR3 length equals 15 residues. V dropped 4 bases and J dropped 4 bases, with 12 bases sitting between them. Germline V CDR1 and CDR2: SGHTS, YDEGEE. Clones were read by immunoSEQ multiplex PCR, and TCRdb kept only the in-frame ones, dropping some. This table holds 200,000 to 250,000 clones, 92% found once. The sequenced sample was peripheral blood. The chain uses TRBV5-8 and TRBJ1-6; D unclear. The receptor was isolated from a young man with acute or convalescent COVID-19. CDR3 region: CASSGGGFYNSPLHF. CDR3 coding DNA: TGTGCCAGCAGCGGCGGTGGTTTTTATAATTCACCCCTCCACTTT.